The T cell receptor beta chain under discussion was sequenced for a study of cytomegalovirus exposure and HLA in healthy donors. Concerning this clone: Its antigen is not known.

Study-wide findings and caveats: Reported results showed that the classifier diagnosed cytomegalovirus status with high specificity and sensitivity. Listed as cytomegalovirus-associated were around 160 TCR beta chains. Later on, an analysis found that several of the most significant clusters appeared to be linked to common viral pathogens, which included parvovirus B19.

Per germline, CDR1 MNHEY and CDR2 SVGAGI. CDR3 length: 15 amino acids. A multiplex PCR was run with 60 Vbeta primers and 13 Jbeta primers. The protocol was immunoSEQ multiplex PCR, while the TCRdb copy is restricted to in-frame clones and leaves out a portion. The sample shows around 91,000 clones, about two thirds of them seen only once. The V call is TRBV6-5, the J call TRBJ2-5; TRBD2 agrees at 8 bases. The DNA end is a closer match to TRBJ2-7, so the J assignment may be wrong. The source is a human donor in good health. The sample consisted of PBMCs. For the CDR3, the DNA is TGTGCCAGCAGTCTCGGGGGGGCCGCGTCGTACGAGCAGTACTTC. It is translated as CASSLGGAASYEQYF.